This T cell receptor beta chain was obtained from a study of cytomegalovirus exposure and HLA in healthy donors. PCR used 60 Vbeta primers and 13 Jbeta primers. The method was immunoSEQ multiplex PCR; TCRdb's version includes in-frame clones alone and lacks a portion of them. The sample has 180,000 or so clones, over 75% seen once; the top ten hold 0.075% to 0.1%. The sequenced material came from PBMCs. The TCR originated in a boy aged 2-15 years in good health and CMV-seronegative.

CDR3 nucleotides: TGTGCCAGCAGCCCGCCGTGGGGGGGAAACATTCAGTACTTC. Translation: CASSPPWGGNIQYF. This rearrangement joins TRBV25-1 to TRBJ2-4, with 7 bases aligning to TRBD2. In germline, CDR1 is MGHDK, CDR2 SYGVNS. J lost 6 bases, V lost 6 bases, and 8 bases had no gene match. The CDR3 is made up of 14 amino acids. Looking up the rest from reference TRBV25-1 and TRBJ2-4 gives the full variable domain: EADIYQTPRYLVIGTGKKITLECSQTMGHDKMYWYQQDPGMELHLIHYSYGVNSTEKGDLSSESTVSRIRTEHFPLTLESARPSHTSQYLCASSPPWGGNIQYFGAGTRLSVL.